The 2 T cell receptor beta chains presented below share a single source sample, sequenced in a study of CD8+ T cells in alopecia areata. As for treatment: oral pan-JAK inhibitor, 5-10 mg twice daily. cDNA prepared by RNA extraction and subsequent reverse transcription served as the template for sequencing. The protocol was immunoSEQ multiplex PCR, while the TCRdb copy is restricted to in-frame clones and leaves out a portion. The sample records about 120,000 clones, roughly 60% being singletons. Sequenced here: CD8+ T cells sorted from blood, sampled at week 4, from a patient treated with tofacitinib. These receptors came from a human donor with alopecia areata.

The chain carries TRBV27 and TRBJ1-6; the D is unclear. The ends were cut back, 2 bases at V and 0 bases at J, with 5 bases in the middle. Germline values: CDR1 MNHEY, CDR2 SMNVEV (reference sequence). CDR3 length: 15 residues. The CDR3 reads CASSLKGSYNSPLHF. The DNA for the CDR3 is TGTGCCAGCAGTTTAAAGGGCTCCTATAATTCACCCCTCCACTTT.

DNA of the CDR3: TGTGCCAGCAGCTGGGAGAGAGGTAGCGGGGTCCTCGAGCAGTTCTTC. It is translated as CASSWERGSGVLEQFF. The gene calls are TRBV11-1 and TRBJ2-1; 8 bases are shared with TRBD2. The CDR3 contains 16 residues. Germline V gene sequence: CDR1 SGHAT, CDR2 FQDESV (reference sequence). V was pared by 4 bases and J by 10 bases, with 15 bases of the junction left unmatched.